The rows below give T cell receptor beta chains drawn from one sample of a study of cytomegalovirus exposure and HLA in healthy donors. Clones were read by immunoSEQ multiplex PCR, and TCRdb kept only the in-frame ones, dropping some. Of fewer than 250,000 clones detected, about four fifths appear once; the ten largest clones hold roughly 3.1%. Material for sequencing was PBMCs. The source of these receptors is a man in his forties in good health and CMV-seropositive. Each CDR3 is given with its conserved first and last residue. D genes are given only for firm matches. Size tells how often a clone was seen (once, few, many) or the class of an expanded clone, and some rows leave it out.

>TRBD1|.|TRBV25-1|TRBJ2-7|13
TGTGCCACCAAAGACAGGGACGGCTACGAGCAGTACTTC
CATKDRDGYEQYF
>.|.|TRBV6-1|TRBJ2-5|15
TGTGCCAGCAGTGAGTTTGGGGGGTTCCAAGAGACCCAGTACTTC
CASSEFGGFQETQYF
>.|.|TRBV9|TRBJ1-1|15
TGTGCCAGCAGCGTAGAGGGCAGGGTGAACACTGAAGCTTTCTTT
CASSVEGRVNTEAFF
>.|.|TRBV7-9|TRBJ2-7|13
TGTGCCAGCAGCTTAGGGACAGTAAACGAGCAGTACTTC
CASSLGTVNEQYF
>.|once|TRBV6-1|TRBJ2-5|13
TGTGCCAGTGACAGAGTTTCACAAGAGACCCAGTACTTC
CASDRVSQETQYF
>.|.|TRBV9|TRBJ2-7|15
TGTGCCAGCACCCGCTCGGACAGCAGCTCCTACGAGCAGTACTTC
CASTRSDSSSYEQYF
>TRBD2|few|TRBV7-9|TRBJ2-3|15
TGTGCCAGCAGCTTAGATATGCGGGAGGGGGATACGCAGTATTTT
CASSLDMREGDTQYF
>TRBD2|once|TRBV6-6|TRBJ2-1|13
TGTGCCAGCAGACTAGCGGGAGGCAATGAGCAGTTCTTC
CASRLAGGNEQFF
>.|.|TRBV28|TRBJ1-5|16
TGTGCCACCTATGTGGAAGGGGGAAAAAGGAATCAGCCCCAGCATTTT
CATYVEGGKRNQPQHF
>.|once|TRBV6-5|TRBJ1-6|13
TGTGCCAGCAGTGGCCCGATGAATTCACCCCTCCACTTT
CASSGPMNSPLHF
>.|.|TRBV18|TRBJ1-5|16
TGTGCCAGCTCACCCCCCGGGACTCAAAGCAATCAGCCCCAGCATTTT
CASSPPGTQSNQPQHF
>TRBD2|.|TRBV6-6|TRBJ2-5|15
TGTGCCAGCAGTTACTCGGCTAGCGGGAGGGAGACCCAGTACTTC
CASSYSASGRETQYF
>.|.|TRBV7-9|TRBJ2-7|17
TGTGCCAGCAGCTTACCTAGCGCGGGGACCAGCTCCTACGAGCAGTACTTC
CASSLPSAGTSSYEQYF
>TRBD1|few|TRBV15|TRBJ1-5|15
TGTGCCACCAGCTGGACAGGGGAGGGCAATCAGCCCCAGCATTTT
CATSWTGEGNQPQHF
>.|once|TRBV9|TRBJ2-1|17
TGTGCCAGCAGCGGGTGGACAGGCCGGGGGTCCTACAATGAGCAGTTCTTC
CASSGWTGRGSYNEQFF
>TRBD2|.|TRBV27|TRBJ2-1|15
TGTGCCAGCAGTTCTAGCGGGGGGAATCGGAATGAGCAGTTCTTC
CASSSSGGNRNEQFF
>TRBD1|.|TRBV11-2|TRBJ2-7|16
TGTGCCAGCAGCCCTACCGGGACAGGGCTTACCTACGAGCAGTACTTC
CASSPTGTGLTYEQYF
>TRBD1|.|TRBV7-2|TRBJ1-5|15
TGTGCCAGCAGCACGGGACAGGGTAGATTTCAGCCCCAGCATTTT
CASSTGQGRFQPQHF
>.|few|TRBV7-9|TRBJ1-2|14
TGTGCCAGCAGCTCCAGGATTATTAACTATGGCTACACCTTC
CASSSRIINYGYTF
>.|.|TRBV27|TRBJ2-5|14
TGTGCCAGCAGTCCGACAGGGAGGCAAGAGACCCAGTACTTC
CASSPTGRQETQYF
>TRBD1|.|TRBV5-8|TRBJ2-5|17
TGTGCCAGCAGCTTGGGGCTTACGACAGGGAGTAGCGAGACCCAGTACTTC
CASSLGLTTGSSETQYF
>.|.|TRBV7-2|TRBJ2-1|15
TGTGCCAGCAGCTTAGTTGTGGGAGGCTACAATGAGCAGTTCTTC
CASSLVVGGYNEQFF
>.|.|TRBV27|TRBJ2-5|14
TGTGCCAGCAGTCTCACCGAAGTTGGCGAGACCCAGTACTTC
CASSLTEVGETQYF
>.|.|TRBV28|TRBJ2-1|16
TGTGCCAGCAGTTTGGCGAGACAGCGCTCCTACAATGAGCAGTTCTTC
CASSLARQRSYNEQFF
>.|.|TRBV30|TRBJ2-1|11
TGTGCCTGGAGCCTGGACAGTTTGCAGTTCTTC
CAWSLDSLQFF
>TRBD2|.|TRBV28|TRBJ2-3|16
TGTGCCAGCAAGGGCTTCGGGCGGGAGGGCCTGTATACGCAGTATTTT
CASKGFGREGLYTQYF
>TRBD2|.|TRBV28|TRBJ2-1|16
TGTGCCAGCAGTTTATGGACTAGCGGGAGCTACAATGAGCAGTTCTTC
CASSLWTSGSYNEQFF
>TRBD1|once|TRBV2|TRBJ1-5|12
TGTGCCAGCAGGACAGGGAATCAGCCCCAGCATTTT
CASRTGNQPQHF
>.|.|TRBV5-1|TRBJ2-3|13
TGCGCCAGCAGCCCGGGGGGCACAGATACGCAGTATTTT
CASSPGGTDTQYF
>TRBD1|.|TRBV13|TRBJ2-3|16
TGTGCCAGCAGCCACGCCCGGGGCAGGGGGCGAGATACGCAGTATTTT
CASSHARGRGRDTQYF
>.|.|TRBV7-9|TRBJ2-1|12
TGTGCCAGCAGCTTAAAGACAGAGATGATCTTCTTC
CASSLKTEMIFF
>.|.|TRBV6-1|TRBJ1-5|15
TGTGCCAGCAGTCCGACAGGTCATAGCAATCAGCCCCAGCATTTT
CASSPTGHSNQPQHF
>TRBD2|.|TRBV4-2|TRBJ2-6|19
TGTGCCAGCAGCCAATTGGGGAGCGGGGGGGTCTCTGGGGCCAACGTCCTGACTTTC
CASSQLGSGGVSGANVLTF
>.|.|TRBV6-5|TRBJ2-3|13
TGTGCCAGCAGAAACCCTTCCTCGGGTACGCAGTATTTT
CASRNPSSGTQYF
>TRBD2|.|TRBV27|TRBJ2-7|15
TGTGCCAGCAGTCAAATAGCGGGAGGGGGCAACGAGCAGTACTTC
CASSQIAGGGNEQYF
>TRBD1|.|TRBV5-6|TRBJ2-3|13
TGTGCCAACCGACAGGGGGGCACAGATACGCAGTATTTT
CANRQGGTDTQYF
>TRBD1|.|TRBV30|TRBJ2-7|14
TGTGCATCCCACCGGGACAGGGGAACCTACGAGCAGTACTTC
CASHRDRGTYEQYF
>.|.|TRBV7-3|TRBJ2-5|15
TGTGCCAGCAGCTTATTCGAGGGCTGGGGAGAGACCCAGTACTTC
CASSLFEGWGETQYF
>TRBD1|.|TRBV6-5|TRBJ1-6|14
TGTGCCAGCAGGGGACAGGGCTATAATTCACCCCTCCACTTT
CASRGQGYNSPLHF